This T cell receptor beta chain appears in the sequencing data of a study of regulatory T cells in long-lasting Graves disease. For the study at large: New Graves' disease cases had less than 3 months of antithyroid drugs.

This clonotype showed up many times. Assembly of TCR beta libraries relied on iRepertoire HTBI primers together with Arm-PCR of CDR3 regions. MiXCR, applied by TCRdb to the multiplex PCR reads, yields one record per CDR3 protein. The sample carries some 350,000 distinct CDR3 sequences, around 15% recorded once. As for time point: newly diagnosed GD, antithyroid drugs for less than 3 months. The TCR library was prepared using RNA isolated from PBMCs. These data were also reused for a study on T cells in Graves' hyperthyroidism and ophthalmopathy.

This sample comprised peripheral blood mononuclear cells (PBMCs), obtained at new diagnosis, from a patient treated with antithyroid drugs. The source of this sequence is a woman between 18 and 29 years old with Graves disease.

The CDR3 DNA reads TGTGCCAGCAGCGGGACAGGGCAGTTCTTC. It codes for CASSGTGQFF. This chain connects TRBV2 to TRBJ2-5; 8 nucleotides line up with TRBD1. Gene TRBJ2-1 matches the end of the DNA better, so the J call may be wrong. The CDR3 runs to 10 residues. CDR1 SNHLY and CDR2 FYNNEI come from the germline V gene.